This T cell receptor beta chain was observed in a study of cytotoxic CD8 clonotypes in ibrutinib-treated CLL. To note about this clone: What it binds is not known.

General study findings and limits: Starting clonality was above that of age-matched healthy donors and tracked circulating CD8+ T-cell counts.

CDR1 SGDLS and CDR2 YYNGEE come from the germline V gene. The V gene lost 4 bases and the J gene lost 0 bases, with 13 bases spanning the gap. The CDR3 is 15 residues long. The table came from immunoSEQ multiplex PCR; TCRdb's copy has only in-frame clones and leaves some out. The table shows 160,000 or so clones, with roughly 88% occurring only once. The TCR originated in a human donor with chronic lymphocytic leukemia. The rearrangement joins TRBV9 to TRBJ1-1, with D perhaps matching TRBD1 (5 bases). This specimen was PBMCs, taken at disease progression, from a patient treated with ibrutinib. The DNA for the CDR3 is TGTGCCAGCAGCCCACGAGGGGCGATGAACACTGAAGCTTTCTTT. Translated, it gives CASSPRGAMNTEAFF.